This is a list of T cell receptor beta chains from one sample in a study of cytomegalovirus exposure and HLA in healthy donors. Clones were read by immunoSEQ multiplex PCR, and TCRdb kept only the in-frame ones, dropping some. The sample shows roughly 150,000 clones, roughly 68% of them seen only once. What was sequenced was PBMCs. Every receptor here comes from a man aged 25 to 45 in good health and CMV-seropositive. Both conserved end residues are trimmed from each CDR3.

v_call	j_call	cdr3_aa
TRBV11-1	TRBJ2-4	ASSLGLAGSIQY
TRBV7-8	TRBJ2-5	ASSLAGTTGGFFQETQY
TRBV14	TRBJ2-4	ASRRTGINIQY
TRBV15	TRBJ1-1	ATSRDRQGASEAF
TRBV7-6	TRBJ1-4	ASSLDRGNEKLF
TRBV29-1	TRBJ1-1	SVHPTPQGMTTEAF
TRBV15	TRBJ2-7	ATSRGFIDYEQY
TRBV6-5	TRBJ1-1	ASSDSQTNTEAF
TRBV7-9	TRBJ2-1	ASSLSGVYNEQF
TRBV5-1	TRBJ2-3	ASSRTSGSMGTDTQY
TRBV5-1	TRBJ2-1	ATKGTSGRF
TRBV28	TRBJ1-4	ASSDQGATNEKLF
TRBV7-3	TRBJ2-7	ASSLNGGSFYEQY
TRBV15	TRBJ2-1	ATSRHESFQF
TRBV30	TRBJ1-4	AWSRDRVEKLF
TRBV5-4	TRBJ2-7	ASSLDYVGLAGLEQY